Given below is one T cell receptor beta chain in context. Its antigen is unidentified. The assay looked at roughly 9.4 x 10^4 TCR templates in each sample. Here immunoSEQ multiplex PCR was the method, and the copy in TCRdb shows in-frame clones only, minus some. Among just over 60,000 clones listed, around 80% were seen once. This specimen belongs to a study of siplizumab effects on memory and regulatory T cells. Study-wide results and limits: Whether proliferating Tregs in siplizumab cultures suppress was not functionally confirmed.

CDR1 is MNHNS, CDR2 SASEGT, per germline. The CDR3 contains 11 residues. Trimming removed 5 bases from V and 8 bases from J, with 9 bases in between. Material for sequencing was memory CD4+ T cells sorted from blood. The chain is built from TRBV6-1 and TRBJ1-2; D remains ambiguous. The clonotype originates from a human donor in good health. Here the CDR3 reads CASSSVGGYTF. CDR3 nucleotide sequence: TGTGCCAGCAGTTCGGTGGGCGGCTACACCTTC.